A single sample is the source of the 9 T cell receptor beta chains below, sequenced in a study of shared clonotypes between healthy human individuals. Profiling relied on immunoSEQ multiplex PCR, and the TCRdb table lists in-frame clones only, not all of them. The sample yields about 100,000 clones, over 65% seen once. Sequenced sample: memory CD8+ T cells sorted from blood. Subset specified: CD45RO+ cells pooled with CCR7-negative TemRA cells. These receptors were taken from a woman in her 30s in good health.

This clone has ten or more counts. CDR3 region: CASSFSGTTKETQYF. The CDR3 nucleotides read TGTGCCAGCAGCTTCTCCGGGACTACAAAAGAGACCCAGTACTTC. J is TRBJ2-5 and V is TRBV11-1; 7 bases map to TRBD2. Germline CDR1 SGHAT, CDR2 FQDESV (reference sequence). The CDR3 is 15 amino acids. J lost 3 bases, V lost 3 bases, and 7 bases had no gene match.

This chain uses TRBV6-1 with TRBJ1-3; D ambiguous. From germline, CDR1 is MNHNS and CDR2 SASEGT. The CDR3 extends over 15 amino acids. Trimming cost V 6 bases and J 0 bases, with 12 bases left between them. CDR3 sequence (DNA): TGTGCCAGCAGCGCCGAACGGCACTCTGGAAACACCATATATTTT. This codes for CASSAERHSGNTIYF.

This clone appeared a single time. The V call is TRBV7-2, the J call TRBJ2-1, with TRBD2 matching over 7 bases. The CDR3 sequence is 15 residues long. J gave up 1 base and V 1 base, and 1 base lay outside the gene matches. Germline V lookup: CDR1 SGHTA, CDR2 FQGNSA. The CDR3 DNA reads as TGTGCCAGCAGCTTAGGGGAGGGGTCCTACAATGAGCAGTTCTTC. It codes for CASSLGEGSYNEQFF.

The chain links TRBV7-9 to TRBJ2-3; 8 bases match TRBD2. Germline CDR1 is SEHNR and CDR2 is FQNEAQ (reference sequence). The CDR3 is 16 residues long. The V and J ends lost 5 bases and 4 bases, in that order; junction bases with no gene match: 11. CDR3 DNA: TGTGCCAGCAGCCTTCTAACTAGCGGTCAGGCAGATACGCAGTATTTT. It specifies CASSLLTSGQADTQYF.

The chain carries TRBV28 and TRBJ1-5; TRBD1 might be the D (6 bases). Trimming took 3 bases from V and 4 from J, leaving 19 bases between them. The CDR3 contains 17 residues. The germline V gene has CDR1 MDHEN and CDR2 SYDVKM. The CDR3 is CASSFFRLKGGNQPQHF. The CDR3 nucleotides read TGTGCCAGCAGTTTCTTTCGACTGAAAGGGGGGAATCAGCCCCAGCATTTT.

This sequence joins TRBV4-1 and TRBJ2-1; D remains unclear. V dropped 5 bases and J dropped 9 bases, with 8 bases sitting between them. This CDR3 region has 11 residues. Germline-derived CDR1 and CDR2 are MGHRA and YSYEKL. CDR3 coding DNA: TGCGCCAGCAGCTTAGGTGGTGAGCAGTTCTTC. This gives the protein CASSLGGEQFF.

As to this clone: The same CDR3 arises from other DNA sequences in this sample as well. The V call is TRBV9, the J call TRBJ2-2; TRBD1 is a possible D gene (6 bases). Looked up from germline, CDR1 is SGDLS and CDR2 is YYNGEE. The CDR3 is made up of 13 amino acids. Trimming shortened V by 3 bases and J by 7 bases, and 10 bases separated the two germline ends. The CDR3 here is CASSAQGVGELFF. DNA for the CDR3: TGTGCCAGCAGCGCACAGGGAGTCGGGGAGCTGTTTTTT.

This clone appeared a few times. Other DNA sequences in this specimen translate into the identical CDR3. V usage is TRBV6-4 and J usage is TRBJ2-3; 8 positions agree with TRBD1. Germline CDR1 is MRHNA and CDR2 is SNTAGT. The CDR3 consists of 13 residues. Trimming cost V 5 bases and J 5 bases; bases outside gene matches: 3. CDR3 loop: CASSPGGEDTQYF. CDR3 bases: TGTGCCAGCAGTCCAGGGGGCGAAGATACGCAGTATTTT.

V usage is TRBV25-1 and J usage is TRBJ2-1; D may be TRBD1 or TRBD2 (5 bases each). The V and J ends lost 7 bases and 8 bases respectively, with 21 bases between them. The CDR3 sequence is 15 residues long. Germline values: CDR1 MGHDK, CDR2 SYGVNS. CDR3 amino acids: CASTGAPHGEDEQFF. The CDR3 DNA follows: TGTGCCAGCACTGGGGCGCCCCACGGGGAAGATGAGCAGTTCTTC.